The entry below gives a single T cell receptor beta chain sequence along with its context. Participant-given clinical history determined each cohort assignment. The assay was immunoSEQ multiplex PCR, and TCRdb's table has in-frame clones only and misses some. The sample lists about 290,000 clones; around 90% were seen once. The CDR3 runs to 16 residues. Germline CDR1 reads SGHAT; CDR2 reads FQNNGV. The V gene end was trimmed by 3 bases and the J gene end by 15 bases; junction bases not matched to a gene: 18. This specimen comes from a study of blood T cell repertoires in COVID-19. The clonotype comes from a woman aged 40 to 49 who had recovered from COVID-19. V and J are TRBV11-2 and TRBJ2-1; 9 nucleotides line up with TRBD2. The sample consisted of PBMCs or T cells enriched from blood (not recorded which). The CDR3 region is CASSFRRGGQDGRRFF. CDR3 nucleotide sequence: TGTGCCAGCAGCTTTCGGCGGGGGGGCCAGGACGGACGTCGGTTCTTC.